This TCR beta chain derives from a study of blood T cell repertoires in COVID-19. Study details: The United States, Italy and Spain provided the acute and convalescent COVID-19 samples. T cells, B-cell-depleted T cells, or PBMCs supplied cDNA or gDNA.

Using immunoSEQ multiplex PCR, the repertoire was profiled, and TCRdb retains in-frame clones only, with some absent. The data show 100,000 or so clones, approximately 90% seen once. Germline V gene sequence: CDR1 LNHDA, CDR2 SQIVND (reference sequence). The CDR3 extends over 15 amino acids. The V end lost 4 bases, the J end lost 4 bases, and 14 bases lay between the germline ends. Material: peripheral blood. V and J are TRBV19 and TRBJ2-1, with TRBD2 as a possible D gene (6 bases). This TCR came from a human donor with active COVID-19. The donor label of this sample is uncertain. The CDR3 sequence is CASSNRDLIYNEQFF. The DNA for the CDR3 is TGTGCCAGTAGTAACCGGGACTTAATATACAATGAGCAGTTCTTC.